This entry lists 10 T cell receptor beta chains sequenced from one sample in a study of blood T cell repertoires in COVID-19. The data were produced by immunoSEQ multiplex PCR, yet TCRdb's version contains in-frame clones alone and is incomplete. The repertoire holds 250,000 to 350,000 clones, with about 81% as singletons. Sequencing used peripheral blood. These receptors all come from a human donor with COVID-19, enrolled during active disease. The donor label of this sample is uncertain.

The rearrangement joins TRBV11-2 to TRBJ2-6; D unclear. V lost 3 bases and J 0 bases, leaving 6 bases between the germline ends. Germline loops: CDR1 SGHAT, CDR2 FQNNGV. The CDR3 is made up of 15 amino acids. The CDR3 loop is CASSFFRSGANVLTF. The CDR3 DNA reads as TGTGCCAGCAGCTTCTTCCGCTCTGGGGCCAACGTCCTGACTTTC.

The J gene is TRBJ1-2, the V gene TRBV28; D remains ambiguous. The CDR3 spans 12 residues. V was clipped by 7 bases and J by 2 bases, with 8 bases between them. Germline V lookup: CDR1 MDHEN, CDR2 SYDVKM. In DNA form, the CDR3 reads TGTGCCAGCAAATCGGGGAACTATGGCTACACCTTC. Its protein product is CASKSGNYGYTF.

The V and J genes are TRBV6-5 and TRBJ2-1, with TRBD2 identical over 9 bases. Germline-derived CDR1 and CDR2 are MNHEY and SVGAGI. Trimming at V came to 4 bases and at J to 4 bases, leaving 8 bases not matched to a gene. This CDR3 comprises 16 residues. The CDR3 sequence is CASSWNSGSTYNEQFF. The CDR3 DNA reads as TGTGCCAGCAGTTGGAATAGCGGGAGTACTTACAATGAGCAGTTCTTC.

V usage is TRBV29-1 and J usage is TRBJ2-2, with 9 bases fitting TRBD2. Germline V gene data show CDR1 as SQVTM and CDR2 as ANQGSEA. There are 14 residues in the CDR3. V dropped 5 bases and J dropped 5; count of bases not matched to a gene: 6. For the CDR3, the DNA is TGCAGCGTTCAGACTAGCGGACGAACCGGGGAGCTGTTTTTT. Translated: CSVQTSGRTGELFF.

This clone occurred a few times. The V call is TRBV5-4, the J call TRBJ1-6; the D gene is possibly TRBD1 (6 bases). The germline CDR1 and CDR2 sequences are SGHNT and YYREEE (reference sequence). This CDR3 has 15 residues. Trimming cost V 4 bases and J 7 bases, with 15 bases left between them. CDR3 in amino acids: CASSPTSQGNSPLHF. In DNA, the CDR3 is TGTGCCAGCAGCCCCACGTCACAGGGAAATTCACCCCTCCACTTT.

J is TRBJ1-2 and V is TRBV5-5; 7 bases line up with TRBD1. V dropped 3 bases and J dropped 0; count of bases not matched to a gene: 5. Germline V gene lookup returns CDR1 SGHKS and CDR2 YYEKEE (reference sequence). This CDR3 spans 15 amino acids. CDR3 residues: CASSSGQHTNYGYTF. CDR3 DNA: TGTGCCAGCAGCTCGGGACAGCACACTAACTATGGCTACACCTTC.

The genes are TRBV7-2 and TRBJ1-2, with unresolved D. Per the germline V gene, CDR1 is SGHTA and CDR2 is FQGNSA. The CDR3 spans 14 residues. Between the trimmed V and J ends, which lost 1 base and 1 base, there was a span of 7 bases. For the CDR3, the DNA is TGTGCCAGCAGCTTAGGTCAGGTTAACTATGGCTACACCTTC. Its translation is CASSLGQVNYGYTF. The whole variable domain, filled in from reference TRBV7-2 and TRBJ1-2, reads GAGVSQSPSNKVTEKGKDVELRCDPISGHTALYWYRQSLGQGLEFLIYFQGNSAPDKSGLPSDRFSAERTGGSVSTLTIQRTQQEDSAVYLCASSLGQVNYGYTFGSGTRLTVV.

In this sample, this clone turned up a few times. V is TRBV29-1 and J is TRBJ2-3, with TRBD1 as a possible D gene (6 bases). Germline CDR1 SQVTM, CDR2 ANQGSEA. V was pared by 4 bases and J by 2 bases, with 10 bases between. This CDR3 has 13 residues. DNA of the CDR3: TGCAGCGTTGCTGACAGGAACACAGATACGCAGTATTTT. Protein product: CSVADRNTDTQYF.

The chain recombines TRBV5-8 with TRBJ1-4, with TRBD1 matching over 7 bases. Germline CDR1 and CDR2: SGHTS and YDEGEE. V lost 0 bases, J lost 1 base, and 3 bases stayed unmatched. The CDR3 consists of 16 residues. This CDR3 reads CASSLGQGRTNEKLFF. DNA of the CDR3: TGTGCCAGCAGCTTGGGACAGGGAAGAACTAATGAAAAACTGTTTTTT.

The chain links TRBV29-1 to TRBJ2-1, with TRBD2 matching over 7 bases. CDR3 length: 15 residues. V was clipped by 4 bases and J by 6 bases; unmatched bases: 12. The germline V gene encodes CDR1 SQVTM and CDR2 ANQGSEA. The CDR3 reads CSVARGVASLNEQFF. CDR3 sequence (DNA): TGCAGCGTTGCCCGGGGGGTTGCCTCACTCAATGAGCAGTTCTTC.